This entry lists 25 T cell receptor beta chains sequenced from one sample in a study of CD8 T cells in Susac syndrome. Random hexamers were used to reverse transcribe an amount of about 0.45 to 1 ug RNA. Each CDR3 protein gets one entry after TCRdb re-called the immunoSEQ multiplex PCR reads with MiXCR. The sample consists of more than 150,000 distinct CDR3 sequences, 94% of them appearing once. The sequencing sample was made of CD8+ T cells from PBMCs. The receptors were gathered from a human donor with multiple sclerosis.

The chain has TRBV12-3 or TRBV12-4 and TRBJ1-1; TRBD1 matches at 7 bases. V trimming: 1 base; J trimming: 10 bases; junction bases outside the gene matches: 9. The CDR3 runs 14 residues. CDR3 loop: CASSLDGQAEGAFF. The CDR3 nucleotides read TGTGCCAGCAGTTTAGATGGACAGGCCGAGGGAGCTTTCTTT.

J is TRBJ2-7 and V is TRBV9; the D is unclear. The V end lost 5 bases, the J end lost 0 bases, and 9 bases lay between the germline ends. The germline gives CDR1 SGDLS, CDR2 YYNGEE. The CDR3 has 13 amino acids. The CDR3 bases are TGTGCCAGCAGTAGCCCCCACTCCTACGAGCAGTACTTC. Encoded protein: CASSSPHSYEQYF.

A word on this clonotype: An end of the junction differs from the germline gene, which may be a read error. The genes are TRBV7-8 and TRBJ2-1, with a weak D call TRBD2 (5 bases). Germline CDR1 reads SGHVS; CDR2 reads FQNEAQ. This CDR3 is 13 amino acids long. The CDR3 loop is CASNLRPGDEQFF. DNA of the CDR3: TGTGCCAGCAACTTACGCCCCGGGGATGAGCAGTTCTTC.

The CDR3 nucleotides are TGTGCCAGCAGCTTGGCAGGCGATTCCTACGAGCAGTACTTC. Amino acid sequence: CASSLAGDSYEQYF. The chain carries TRBV7-8 and TRBJ2-7; D is ambiguous. Per germline, CDR1 SGHVS and CDR2 FQNEAQ. CDR3 length equals 14 residues. The V end was cut by 3 bases, the J end by 1 base, with 10 bases between.

In DNA, the CDR3 is TGTGCCAGCAGTGATAGGGCGGACACCATATATTTT. Amino acid sequence: CASSDRADTIYF. The chain carries TRBV2 and TRBJ1-3, with D unresolved. Germline V gene lookup returns CDR1 SNHLY and CDR2 FYNNEI. The CDR3 extends over 12 amino acids. Trimming pared 3 bases from V and 8 bases from J, leaving 8 bases between.

The chain couples TRBV29-1 to TRBJ2-1, with TRBD2 matching over 8 bases. The ends lost 6 bases at V and 0 bases at J; junction bases unmatched: 10. CDR3 size: 16 residues. Germline assignment: CDR1 SQVTM and CDR2 ANQGSEA. CDR3: CSVSPGGPSSYNEQFF. The CDR3 DNA follows: TGCAGCGTCTCCCCGGGGGGGCCCAGCTCCTACAATGAGCAGTTCTTC.

This clonotype appeared a single time. The rearrangement links TRBV6-2 or TRBV6-3 to TRBJ1-5; 7 nucleotides align to TRBD1. The CDR3 spans 19 residues. Looked up from germline, CDR1 is MNHEY and CDR2 is SVGEGT. J was trimmed by 0 bases and V by 6 bases; bases with no gene match: 17. CDR3 region: CASRPGTAGPEYSNQPQHF. The CDR3 DNA reads as TGTGCCAGCAGACCAGGGACAGCCGGTCCCGAGTATAGCAATCAGCCCCAGCATTTT.

The chain has TRBV4-1 and TRBJ1-1; a weak D match, TRBD1 (5 bases). Looked up from germline, CDR1 is MGHRA and CDR2 is YSYEKL. CDR3 size: 14 residues. The V gene lost 0 bases and the J gene lost 3 bases, with 8 bases spanning the gap. In DNA form, the CDR3 reads TGCGCCAGCAGCCAAGATGGAGGGGACACTGAAGCTTTCTTT. Its translation: CASSQDGGDTEAFF.

The rearrangement links TRBV12-3 or TRBV12-4 to TRBJ1-3, with D hard to call. The germline V and J ends were trimmed by 6 bases and 3 bases, with 9 bases remaining between them. This CDR3 has 13 residues. The CDR3 DNA reads as TGTGCCAGCAGCACAACGCGTGGAAACACCATATATTTT. Its translation is CASSTTRGNTIYF.

Only one count was recorded for this clonotype. The CDR3 reads CASSPDRATDEQYF. In nucleotides, the CDR3 is TGTGCCAGCAGTCCGGACCGTGCGACGGACGAGCAGTACTTC. The J gene is TRBJ2-7, the V gene TRBV25-1; D remains unclear. CDR3 length: 14 amino acids. Germline CDR1 MGHDK, CDR2 SYGVNS. The ends were cut back, 5 bases at V and 5 bases at J, with 16 bases in the middle.

This clonotype was found a few times. The genes are TRBV13 and TRBJ2-1; D remains ambiguous. Trimming cost V 1 base and J 8 bases, with 6 bases left between them. CDR3 length equals 12 residues. Germline V gene lookup returns CDR1 PRHDT and CDR2 FYEKMQ (reference sequence). CDR3 sequence reads: CASSLAVHEQFF. CDR3 bases: TGTGCCAGCAGCTTAGCAGTCCATGAGCAGTTCTTC.

This chain links TRBV7-2 with TRBJ2-1; maybe TRBD1 (5 bases). The V end lost 3 bases, the J end lost 10 bases, and 10 bases lay between the germline ends. The CDR3 runs 12 residues. Germline assignment: CDR1 SGHTA and CDR2 FQGNSA. CDR3 coding DNA: TGTGCCAGCAGCTTTAACAGGATCGAGCAGTTCTTC. Translated, it gives CASSFNRIEQFF.

In its sample, this clonotype was seen once. This chain connects TRBV12-3 or TRBV12-4 to TRBJ2-1; D is perhaps TRBD1 (6 bases). The CDR3 is 14 amino acids. The V end lost 6 bases, the J end lost 4 bases, and 13 bases lay between the germline ends. CDR3 sequence (DNA): TGTGCCAGCAGCCGGACAGTAGCTTACAATGAGCAGTTCTTC. It specifies CASSRTVAYNEQFF.

The CDR3 protein is CASSLFTTEEQFF. The CDR3 nucleotides are TGTGCCAGCAGTTTATTCACGACAGAAGAGCAGTTCTTC. This chain joins TRBV28 and TRBJ2-1; D may be TRBD1 (5 bases). This CDR3 has 13 amino acids. Trimming removed 1 base from V and 10 bases from J, with 11 bases in between. The germline CDR1 and CDR2 sequences are MDHEN and SYDVKM.

V is TRBV9 and J is TRBJ2-1, with D possibly matching TRBD2 (6 bases). Germline V gives CDR1 SGDLS, CDR2 YYNGEE. The CDR3 covers 19 residues. V lost 4 bases and J lost 1, with 24 bases in between. Written as DNA, the CDR3 is TGTGCCAGCAGCCACCCGGCTACCAGACTAGTCGAATCCTACAATGAGCAGTTCTTC. This encodes CASSHPATRLVESYNEQFF.

This chain uses TRBV3-1 with TRBJ2-7; D assignment may be TRBD1 or TRBD2 (5 bases each). Trimming pared 2 bases from V and 3 bases from J, leaving 14 bases between. Germline V CDR1 and CDR2: LGHDT, YNNKEL (reference sequence). The length of the CDR3 is 15 residues. The CDR3 region has the DNA TGTGCCAGCAGCCAAAGCCGGGACGCTGTCTACGAGCAGTACTTC. This codes for CASSQSRDAVYEQYF.

The V call is TRBV13, the J call TRBJ1-2, with TRBD1 matching 9 bases. CDR3 length equals 15 residues. Germline trimming cut 5 bases from V and 4 bases from J; bases unmatched to any gene: 8. Germline V gives CDR1 PRHDT, CDR2 FYEKMQ (reference sequence). CDR3 nucleotide sequence: TGTGCCAGCAGCCCAAAACAGGGGGCGGGCTATGGCTACACCTTC. As protein: CASSPKQGAGYGYTF. The complete variable domain, with remaining parts taken from reference TRBV13 and TRBJ1-2, reads AAGVIQSPRHLIKEKRETATLKCYPIPRHDTVYWYQQGPGQDPQFLISFYEKMQSDKGSIPDRFSAQQFSDYHSELNMSSLELGDSALYFCASSPKQGAGYGYTFGSGTRLTVV.

The rearrangement joins TRBV6-6 to TRBJ1-6; TRBD1 matches 8 bases. J was trimmed by 9 bases and V by 5 bases; bases with no gene match: 9. Germline-derived CDR1 and CDR2 are MNHNY and SVGAGI (reference sequence). The CDR3 contains 15 residues. The CDR3, as DNA: TGTGCCAGCAGTGCCGACAGGGGTCTCGCTTCACCCCTCCACTTT. The encoded protein is CASSADRGLASPLHF.

This sequence joins TRBV6-2 or TRBV6-3 and TRBJ2-7; 10 bases align to TRBD1. This CDR3 is built from 19 residues. Looked up from germline, CDR1 is MNHEY and CDR2 is SVGEGT. With 7 bases clipped from V and 3 bases from J, the junction kept 21 bases outside the gene matches. CDR3 sequence reads: CASTPTTPGQGFGNYEQYF. The CDR3 DNA sequence: TGTGCCAGCACCCCAACTACCCCGGGACAGGGGTTCGGCAACTACGAGCAGTACTTC.

The chain combines TRBV9 with TRBJ2-3; 10 bases align to TRBD1. The CDR3 is made up of 16 amino acids. The trim removed 4 bases at V and 2 bases at J, leaving 7 bases unmatched. From germline, CDR1 is SGDLS and CDR2 YYNGEE. The CDR3 reads CASSPRTGGITDTQYF. In DNA, the CDR3 is TGTGCCAGCAGCCCACGGACAGGGGGTATCACAGATACGCAGTATTTT.

The chain recombines TRBV7-6 with TRBJ1-1, with D uncertain. V was clipped by 3 bases and J by 5 bases, with 16 bases between them. The CDR3 runs to 15 residues. The germline V gene encodes CDR1 SGHVS and CDR2 FNYEAQ. The CDR3 DNA follows: TGTGCCAGCAGCTTCCGCGGAAGGTGGATAACTGAAGCTTTCTTT. Amino acid sequence: CASSFRGRWITEAFF.

CDR3 protein: CASLSGTDYNEQFF. CDR3 sequence (DNA): TGTGCCAGCTTATCCGGGACAGACTACAATGAGCAGTTCTTC. The chain is built from TRBV3-1 and TRBJ2-1; 7 bases fit TRBD1. The trim removed 8 bases at V and 3 bases at J, leaving 7 bases unmatched. This CDR3 is 14 amino acids long. Germline CDR1 is LGHDT and CDR2 is YNNKEL (reference sequence).

This sequence joins TRBV7-8 and TRBJ2-2; TRBD1 matches 11 bases. With 2 bases clipped from V and 3 bases from J, the junction kept 8 bases outside the gene matches. The CDR3 has 18 amino acids. Per germline, CDR1 SGHVS and CDR2 FQNEAQ. This chain's CDR3 is CASSLRDRGIRDTGELFF. The CDR3 DNA follows: TGTGCCAGCAGCTTACGGGACAGGGGGATCAGGGACACCGGGGAGCTGTTTTTT.

This clonotype has only one observation. J is TRBJ2-3 and V is TRBV29-1; TRBD1 matches 9 bases. The germline gives CDR1 SQVTM, CDR2 ANQGSEA. There are 13 residues in the CDR3. The V gene end was trimmed by 6 bases and the J gene end by 6 bases; junction bases not matched to a gene: 7. CDR3 protein: CSVGTGRTDTQYF. The CDR3 region has the DNA TGCAGCGTCGGGACAGGGAGAACTGATACGCAGTATTTT.

This chain connects TRBV9 to TRBJ1-2, with TRBD1 as a possible D gene (6 bases). The germline V and J ends were trimmed by 5 bases and 6 bases, with 20 bases remaining between them. The germline V gene encodes CDR1 SGDLS and CDR2 YYNGEE. The CDR3 consists of 15 residues. The DNA of the CDR3 is TGTGCCAGCAGGACAGGCCAAGGACAGAAGGATGGCTACACCTTC. Translated, it gives CASRTGQGQKDGYTF.